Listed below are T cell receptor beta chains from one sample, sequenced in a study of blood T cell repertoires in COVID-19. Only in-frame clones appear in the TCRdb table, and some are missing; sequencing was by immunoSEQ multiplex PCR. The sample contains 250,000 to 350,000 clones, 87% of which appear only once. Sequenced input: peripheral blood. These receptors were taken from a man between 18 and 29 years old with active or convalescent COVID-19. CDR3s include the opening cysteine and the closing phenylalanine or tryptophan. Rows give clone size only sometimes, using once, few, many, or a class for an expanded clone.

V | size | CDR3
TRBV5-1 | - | CASSSSFGTGLVEQYF
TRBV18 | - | CASSPRVVESEAFF
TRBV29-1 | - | CSGLAGVNEQYF
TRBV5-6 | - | CASSQGLSSTDTQYF
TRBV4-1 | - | CASSLLAGVSNEQFF
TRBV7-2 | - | CASSSRTSGRSYEQYF
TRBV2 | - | CASSDLEPQGQDTQYF
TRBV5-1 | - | CASSLGESNSPLHF
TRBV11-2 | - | CASSQIAGKSTDTQYF
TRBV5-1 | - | CASSLDQNEKLFF
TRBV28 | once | CASSFPLEGAHEQYF
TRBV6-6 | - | CASIMGGGSNQPQHF
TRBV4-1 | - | CASSHTGGDYGYTF
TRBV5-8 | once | CASSPGQGFQPQHF
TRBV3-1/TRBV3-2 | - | CASSPLLNNEQFF
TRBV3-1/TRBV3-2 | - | CASSLLRGRGNKETQYF
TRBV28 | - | CASSLLREGNNEQFF
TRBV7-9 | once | CASSHPRGGAGGVYEQYF
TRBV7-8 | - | CASSLGVLAGGQETQYF
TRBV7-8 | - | CASSPSLLYQETQYF
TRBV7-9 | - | CASVGDGGYTF
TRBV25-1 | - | CASGVYNEQFF
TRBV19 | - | CASSMQKGTMGAGELFF